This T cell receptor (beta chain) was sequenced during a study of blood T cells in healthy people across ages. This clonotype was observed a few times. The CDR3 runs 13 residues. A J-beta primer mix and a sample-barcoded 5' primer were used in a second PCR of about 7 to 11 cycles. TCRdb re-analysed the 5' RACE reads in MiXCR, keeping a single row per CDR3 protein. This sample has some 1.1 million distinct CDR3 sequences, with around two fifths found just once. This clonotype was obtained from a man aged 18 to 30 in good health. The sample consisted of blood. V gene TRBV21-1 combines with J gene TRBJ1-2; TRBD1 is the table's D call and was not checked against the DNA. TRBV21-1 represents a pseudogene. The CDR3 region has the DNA TGTGCCAGCAGGGGGGAGTCTAACTATGGCTACACCTTC. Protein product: CASRGESNYGYTF.